This passage covers 23 T cell receptor beta chains from one sample sequenced in a study of T cell repertoires in aging, cancer and after chemotherapy. The template was genomic DNA from peripheral blood, not RNA. A mixed TRB-A/B primer pool amplified rearranged TRB by multiplex touch-down PCR. TCRdb called the multiplex PCR reads again in MiXCR, with one record for every CDR3 protein. The sample records hundreds of distinct CDR3 sequences, about a quarter being singletons. Sample: blood. The receptors derive from a human donor with a solid tumor.

The chain has TRBV6-5 and TRBJ1-6, with 9 bases aligning to TRBD1. V gave up 6 bases and J gave up 11 bases; unmatched junction bases: 11. This CDR3 has 15 residues. Germline CDR1 MNHEY, CDR2 SVGAGI. This CDR3 reads CASSQEGQGKPPLHF. Written as DNA, the CDR3 is TGTGCCAGCAGCCAAGAAGGACAGGGGAAGCCACCCCTCCACTTT.

This clonotype is deemed medium-sized. The chain carries TRBV20-1 and TRBJ2-5; 11 bases agree with TRBD2. Germline CDR1 is DFQATT and CDR2 is SNEGSKA (reference sequence). The V gene end was trimmed by 5 bases and the J gene end by 2 bases; junction bases not matched to a gene: 7. The CDR3 runs to 15 residues. The CDR3 DNA is TGCAGTGCTCCCCCAACTAGCGGGGGACAAGAGACCCAGTACTTC. Amino acids: CSAPPTSGGQETQYF.

The J gene is TRBJ2-1, the V gene TRBV7-2; the match to TRBD2 covers 8 bases. The CDR3 is made up of 16 amino acids. Germline trimming cut 5 bases from V and 9 bases from J; bases unmatched to any gene: 15. Germline CDR1 is SGHTA and CDR2 is FQGNSA. CDR3 bases: TGTGCCAGCAGCCCCGGTACGTCTAGCGGGCAAATTGAGCAGTTCTTC. This translates into CASSPGTSSGQIEQFF.

CDR3 sequence reads: CASSIGYNTEAFF. CDR3 sequence (DNA): TGTGCCAGTAGTATAGGGTACAACACTGAAGCTTTCTTT. The V and J genes are TRBV19 and TRBJ1-1; D call uncertain. The CDR3 is 13 residues long. Germline CDR1 LNHDA, CDR2 SQIVND (reference sequence). The V gene lost 1 base and the J gene lost 2 bases, with 5 bases spanning the gap.

In its sample, this clonotype was seen once. This chain joins TRBV15 and TRBJ2-2; D may be TRBD1 (5 bases). The ends were cut back, 10 bases at V and 6 bases at J, with 27 bases in the middle. This CDR3 spans 17 amino acids. The germline V gene encodes CDR1 LNHNV and CDR2 YYDKDF (reference sequence). CDR3 sequence reads: CASSEGVSLVYAGELFF. The CDR3 DNA sequence: TGTGCCAGCAGTGAAGGGGTCTCCCTTGTTTATGCCGGGGAGCTGTTTTTT.

This sequence joins TRBV12-3 or TRBV12-4 and TRBJ2-1; 13 bases agree with TRBD2. With 3 bases clipped from V and 4 bases from J, the junction kept 0 bases outside the gene matches. CDR3 length equals 15 residues. The CDR3 DNA follows: TGTGCCAGCAGTTTGACTAGCGGGGGGTACAATGAGCAGTTCTTC. It yields the protein CASSLTSGGYNEQFF.

The J gene is TRBJ1-2, the V gene TRBV7-9; TRBD1 matches 8 bases. J gave up 4 bases and V 5 bases, and 6 bases lay outside the gene matches. Germline CDR1 and CDR2: SEHNR and FQNEAQ (reference sequence). The CDR3 runs to 14 residues. CDR3 in DNA: TGTGCCAGCAGCCCACCAGGGGGCTTCTATGGCTACACCTTC. It specifies CASSPPGGFYGYTF. Filled out from reference TRBV7-9 and TRBJ1-2, the complete variable domain reads DTGVSQNPRHKITKRGQNVTFRCDPISEHNRLYWYRQTLGQGPEFLTYFQNEAQLEKSRLLSDRFSAERPKGSFSTLEIQRTEQGDSAMYLCASSPPGGFYGYTFGSGTRLTVV.

With regard to this clonotype: An end of the junction does not agree with germline; a read error may underlie this. V usage is TRBV20-1 and J usage is TRBJ2-3; 8 nucleotides line up with TRBD2. Germline CDR1 and CDR2: DFQATT and SNEGSKA (reference sequence). The CDR3 is 15 amino acids. In DNA, the CDR3 is TGCAGTGCTTCCCTACTAGCGGCCTACACAGAAACGCAGTATTTT. Translation gives CSASLLAAYTETQYF.

This clonotype is classed as large. The rearrangement links TRBV6-1 to TRBJ2-3; 9 positions match TRBD2. Germline CDR1 is MNHNS and CDR2 is SASEGT. The ends lost 6 bases at V and 4 bases at J; junction bases unmatched: 8. The CDR3 sequence is 15 residues long. As DNA, the CDR3 is TGTGCCAGCAGAGCGGGGGGCTCCCGGCCAGATACGCAGTATTTT. Its protein is CASRAGGSRPDTQYF.

The chain uses TRBV5-5 and TRBJ2-3; 9 positions agree with TRBD2. The germline CDR1 and CDR2 sequences are SGHKS and YYEKEE (reference sequence). After removal of 5 bases from V and 7 bases from J, the junction contained 8 bases not matched to a gene. The CDR3 loop spans 14 amino acids. The DNA for the CDR3 is TGTGCCAGCAGTTATGCGGGGGGGCCCAATACGCAGTATTTT. It codes for CASSYAGGPNTQYF.

In DNA form, the CDR3 reads TGTGCCAGCAGCCCGACGGGTTATAATTCACCCCTCCACTTT. It encodes CASSPTGYNSPLHF. This sequence joins TRBV7-3 and TRBJ1-6; D gene unclear. Trimming left V 5 bases short and J 4 bases short, with 9 bases between. Germline lookup yields CDR1 SGHTA and CDR2 FQGTGA. The CDR3 totals 14 residues.

This clonotype is medium-sized by share. V is TRBV15 and J is TRBJ2-7; possibly TRBD1 or TRBD2 for D (6 bases each). This CDR3 has 15 amino acids. V was clipped by 4 bases and J by 6 bases, with 19 bases between them. Germline V gene sequence: CDR1 LNHNV, CDR2 YYDKDF (reference sequence). The CDR3 loop is CATSIRTGRHGEQYF. CDR3 sequence (DNA): TGTGCCACCAGCATCCGTACAGGGAGGCATGGCGAGCAGTACTTC. Supplemented by reference TRBV15 and TRBJ2-7, the full variable domain reads DAMVIQNPRYQVTQFGKPVTLSCSQTLNHNVMYWYQQKSSQAPKLLFHYYDKDFNNEADTPDNFQSRRPNTSFCFLDIRSPGLGDTAMYLCATSIRTGRHGEQYFGPGTRLTVT.

In its sample, this clonotype is large. The V and J genes are TRBV6-5 and TRBJ1-3; 9 bases match TRBD1. Germline CDR1 is MNHEY and CDR2 is SVGAGI. The CDR3 spans 15 residues. Germline trimming cut 10 bases from V and 4 bases from J; bases unmatched to any gene: 11. The CDR3 loop reads CAKFRRDRGGNTIYF. CDR3 nucleotides: TGTGCCAAGTTCCGAAGAGACAGGGGGGGAAACACCATATATTTT.

In its sample, this clonotype ranks as large (0.1 to 1%). The CDR3 here is CASSPRTSPSTDTQYF. CDR3 bases: TGTGCCAGCAGTCCCCGGACTAGCCCATCGACAGATACGCAGTATTTT. V and J are TRBV6-1 and TRBJ2-3; 8 nucleotides match TRBD2. This CDR3 is 16 amino acids long. After removal of 5 bases from V and 3 bases from J, the junction contained 10 bases not matched to a gene. Germline lookup yields CDR1 MNHNS and CDR2 SASEGT.

By share of the sample, this clonotype is large (0.1 to 1%). The V gene is TRBV6-5, the J gene TRBJ2-5; 7 nucleotides match TRBD2. With 6 bases clipped from V and 1 base from J, the junction kept 5 bases outside the gene matches. In germline, CDR1 is MNHEY, CDR2 SVGAGI. This CDR3 has 14 residues. CDR3 DNA sequence: TGTGCCAGCAGCCGAGGGACTACCCAAGAGACCCAGTACTTC. It yields the protein CASSRGTTQETQYF.

This clonotype has only a few counts. This rearrangement joins TRBV11-1 to TRBJ1-1, with 9 bases lining up with TRBD1. After removal of 1 base from V and 9 bases from J, the junction contained 6 bases not matched to a gene. The CDR3 extends over 14 amino acids. Germline V lookup: CDR1 SGHAT, CDR2 FQDESV (reference sequence). Written as DNA, the CDR3 is TGTGCCAGCAGCTTAGAGGGGACAGGGTTTCAAGCTTTCTTT. Residues: CASSLEGTGFQAFF.

V usage is TRBV5-6 and J usage is TRBJ2-1; perhaps TRBD2 as D (5 bases). Germline CDR1 and CDR2: SGHDT and YYEEEE. Trimming took off 10 bases at V and 5 bases at J, with 10 bases between the two ends. The CDR3 is 11 residues long. The CDR3 DNA is TGTGCCGGGAGCTCGGACAATGAGCAGTTCTTC. Translating gives CAGSSDNEQFF.

The rearrangement uses TRBV20-1 and TRBJ2-3; 8 bases map to TRBD2. J lost 2 bases, V lost 5 bases, and 9 bases had no gene match. The CDR3 loop spans 15 amino acids. CDR1 is DFQATT and CDR2 is SNEGSKA in the germline V gene (reference sequence). CDR3 nucleotides: TGCAGTGCTTCCCTACTAGCGGCCTACACAGATACGCAGTATTTT. Translated: CSASLLAAYTDTQYF.

Judged by abundance, this clonotype is large. This chain connects TRBV11-1 to TRBJ2-3; TRBD2 matches at 9 bases. Germline CDR1 is SGHAT and CDR2 is FQDESV (reference sequence). The CDR3 is made up of 16 amino acids. V shed 1 base, J shed 5 bases, and the junction held 7 bases outside the gene matches. The CDR3 DNA sequence: TGTGCCAGCAGCTTAGATAGGGCGGGGGGGAAAGATACGCAGTATTTT. Translation: CASSLDRAGGKDTQYF.

CDR3: CASSLLSGGAAETQYF. The CDR3 DNA sequence: TGTGCCAGCAGCTTGCTAAGCGGGGGGGCCGCGGAGACCCAGTACTTC. V usage is TRBV11-2 and J usage is TRBJ2-5; 10 positions match TRBD2. The germline V gene has CDR1 SGHAT and CDR2 FQNNGV. Trimming at V came to 3 bases and at J to 5 bases, leaving 9 bases not matched to a gene. The CDR3 runs 16 residues.

This clonotype is deemed large. The germline gene is not matched at one end of the junction; a read error may be the cause. The genes are TRBV6-5 and TRBJ1-1, with TRBD1 matching 7 bases. CDR1 is MNHEY and CDR2 is SVGAGI in the germline V gene. The CDR3 contains 12 residues. CDR3 residues: CASSYRDSAVHF. The CDR3 nucleotides read TGTGCCAGCAGTTACAGGGACAGCGCTGTTCATTTT.

This clonotype was seen more than once but under ten times. This sequence joins TRBV6-4 and TRBJ1-6; 11 bases are shared with TRBD1. Germline assignment: CDR1 MRHNA and CDR2 SNTAGT. Losses at the gene ends were 8 bases for V and 9 bases for J; bases not matched to a gene: 3. The CDR3 is 13 residues long. The chain's CDR3 is CASGTGGASPLHF. The CDR3 coding sequence is TGTGCCAGCGGGACAGGGGGTGCTTCACCCCTCCACTTT.

This clonotype rates as large. The V and J genes are TRBV29-1 and TRBJ1-2; TRBD1 might be the D (5 bases). The CDR3 loop spans 15 amino acids. Trimming removed 6 bases at V and 0 bases at J, with 17 bases between. In germline, CDR1 is SQVTM, CDR2 ANQGSEA. The CDR3 nucleotides are TGCAGCGTAGTACCTTCAGGGATAGCTAACTATGGCTACACCTTC. This sequence encodes CSVVPSGIANYGYTF.